A selection of T cell receptor beta chains follows, all from one sample in a study of molecular identifiers for immune sequencing clone quantification. Each CDR3 protein gets one entry after TCRdb re-called the PCR reads with MiXCR. The sample lists hundreds of thousands of distinct CDR3 sequences, around 21% occurring once. The specimen was naive CD8+ T cells from blood, with Jurkat cell RNA spiked in. The receptors were sampled from a human donor in good health. Some libraries in this study had Jurkat cell RNA spiked in. Each CDR3 is given with its conserved first and last residue. D genes are given only for firm matches. The listing skips clone size in some rows; elsewhere it reads once, few, many or a size class.

j_gene: TRBJ2-7
abundance: many
d_gene: .
v_gene: TRBV7-8
CDR3nt: TGTGCCAGCAGCGACGATAAGACCGTGACCTACGAGCAGTACTTC
CDR3aa: CASSDDKTVTYEQYF

j_gene: TRBJ2-7
abundance: .
d_gene: TRBD2
v_gene: TRBV27
CDR3nt: TGTGCCAGCAGTTATATCGCGGGGGTGCAGTCCTACGAGCAGTACTTC
CDR3aa: CASSYIAGVQSYEQYF

j_gene: TRBJ2-3
abundance: many
d_gene: TRBD2
v_gene: TRBV5-1
CDR3nt: TGCGCCAGCAGCTTGGCCACTAGCGGGGCCACAGATACGCAGTATTTT
CDR3aa: CASSLATSGATDTQYF

j_gene: TRBJ2-1
abundance: .
d_gene: .
v_gene: TRBV4-3
CDR3nt: TGCGCCAGCAACCAAGATAGGACGGACCGGAGCTCCTACAATGAGCAGTTCTTC
CDR3aa: CASNQDRTDRSSYNEQFF

j_gene: TRBJ1-1
abundance: many
d_gene: TRBD1
v_gene: TRBV7-9
CDR3nt: TGTGCCAGCAGCCGGCGCCGGGACAGTAACACTGAAGCTTTCTTT
CDR3aa: CASSRRRDSNTEAFF

j_gene: TRBJ1-5
abundance: many
d_gene: .
v_gene: TRBV20-1
CDR3nt: TGCAGTGCTAGGATCGGGGTCAATCAGCCCCAGCATTTT
CDR3aa: CSARIGVNQPQHF

j_gene: TRBJ2-3
abundance: .
d_gene: .
v_gene: TRBV27
CDR3nt: TGTGCCGGCAGTTTCCAGACAGGCCCCAGGGTAGATACGCAGTATTTT
CDR3aa: CAGSFQTGPRVDTQYF

j_gene: TRBJ2-7
abundance: .
d_gene: TRBD1
v_gene: TRBV3-1
CDR3nt: TGTGCCAGCAGCCCAACGGGACAGGGGGACGAGCAGTACTTC
CDR3aa: CASSPTGQGDEQYF

j_gene: TRBJ1-1
abundance: many
d_gene: .
v_gene: TRBV24-1
CDR3nt: TGTGCCACCAGTTCTGACTCCGCTGAAGCTTTCTTT
CDR3aa: CATSSDSAEAFF

j_gene: TRBJ2-7
abundance: .
d_gene: TRBD2
v_gene: TRBV4-3
CDR3nt: TGCGCCAGCAGCCAAGACACTAGCGGTGCCTACGAGCAGTACTTC
CDR3aa: CASSQDTSGAYEQYF

j_gene: TRBJ2-2
abundance: many
d_gene: .
v_gene: TRBV2
CDR3nt: TGTGCCAGCAGTCCCGGGACCCTGCCCGGGGAGCTGTTTTTT
CDR3aa: CASSPGTLPGELFF

j_gene: TRBJ2-5
abundance: many
d_gene: TRBD1
v_gene: TRBV7-2
CDR3nt: TGTGCCAGCAGCTTAGCTAGAGGACAGGGGGAAGAGACCCAGTACTTC
CDR3aa: CASSLARGQGEETQYF

j_gene: TRBJ2-7
abundance: .
d_gene: .
v_gene: TRBV28
CDR3nt: TGTGCCAGCAGTTTCGGGCTAGCGACCTCCGAGCAGTACTTC
CDR3aa: CASSFGLATSEQYF

j_gene: TRBJ2-3
abundance: .
d_gene: .
v_gene: TRBV4-3
CDR3nt: TGCGCCAGCAGCAAAAGCGGATCCTCCAGCACAGATACGCAGTATTTT
CDR3aa: CASSKSGSSSTDTQYF

j_gene: TRBJ1-5
abundance: many
d_gene: .
v_gene: TRBV28
CDR3nt: TGTGCCAGCAGTTTGTTTGGGGGTAATAGCAATCAGCCCCAGCATTTT
CDR3aa: CASSLFGGNSNQPQHF

j_gene: TRBJ1-5
abundance: many
d_gene: .
v_gene: TRBV12-5
CDR3nt: TGTGCTAGTGGTTCGTTGTTGGTAGATCCAAATCAGCCCCAGCATTTT
CDR3aa: CASGSLLVDPNQPQHF

j_gene: TRBJ2-4
abundance: many
d_gene: .
v_gene: TRBV5-1
CDR3nt: TGCGCCAGCAGCTTGGAACAGGGTATAAACATTCAGTACTTC
CDR3aa: CASSLEQGINIQYF

j_gene: TRBJ1-2
abundance: many
d_gene: .
v_gene: TRBV12-5
CDR3nt: TGTGCTAGTGGTTTGTCAGTACATGGCTACACCTTC
CDR3aa: CASGLSVHGYTF

j_gene: TRBJ1-5
abundance: many
d_gene: .
v_gene: TRBV6-1
CDR3nt: TGTGCCAGCACTCGCAGGGACCCGGATCAGCCCCAGCATTTT
CDR3aa: CASTRRDPDQPQHF

j_gene: TRBJ1-1
abundance: .
d_gene: .
v_gene: TRBV4-1
CDR3nt: TGCGCCGGCAGCCAAACCTTGGGGCAGGGTGGCACTGAAGCTTTCTTT
CDR3aa: CAGSQTLGQGGTEAFF

j_gene: TRBJ2-7
abundance: many
d_gene: .
v_gene: TRBV10-3
CDR3nt: TGTGCCATCAGCGACCAAGCCTACGAGCAGTACTTC
CDR3aa: CAISDQAYEQYF

j_gene: TRBJ2-2
abundance: many
d_gene: .
v_gene: TRBV5-1
CDR3nt: TGCGCCAGCAGCTTGGAAGTCAGTTCGAACACCGGGGAGCTGTTTTTT
CDR3aa: CASSLEVSSNTGELFF

j_gene: TRBJ2-7
abundance: few
d_gene: TRBD2
v_gene: TRBV28
CDR3nt: TGTGCCAGCAGTTTTCCTAGCGGGAACCCGGGACAGTACTTC
CDR3aa: CASSFPSGNPGQYF

j_gene: TRBJ2-3
abundance: many
d_gene: .
v_gene: TRBV7-2
CDR3nt: TGTGCCAGCAGCCCCCGACCGGGGGTTCGCACAGATACGCAGTATTTT
CDR3aa: CASSPRPGVRTDTQYF

j_gene: TRBJ2-6
abundance: .
d_gene: .
v_gene: TRBV20-1
CDR3nt: TGCAGTGCTAGAACAGGTCAGGCCTCTGGGGCCGACGTCCTGACTTTC
CDR3aa: CSARTGQASGADVLTF

j_gene: TRBJ2-7
abundance: many
d_gene: .
v_gene: TRBV9
CDR3nt: TGTGCCAGCAGCGTCGGGGGCTACGAGCAGTACTTC
CDR3aa: CASSVGGYEQYF

j_gene: TRBJ2-1
abundance: .
d_gene: .
v_gene: TRBV27
CDR3nt: TGTGCCAGCAGTTTTTCGGAGAACAATGAGCAGTTCTTC
CDR3aa: CASSFSENNEQFF

j_gene: TRBJ2-3
abundance: many
d_gene: .
v_gene: TRBV29-1
CDR3nt: TGCAGCGTTGAAGCCTGGAACTACCTCACAGATACGCAGTATTTT
CDR3aa: CSVEAWNYLTDTQYF

j_gene: TRBJ2-7
abundance: .
d_gene: .
v_gene: TRBV7-9
CDR3nt: TGTGCCAGCAGCCTGACAGGCCTAACACACTACGAGCAGTACTTC
CDR3aa: CASSLTGLTHYEQYF

j_gene: TRBJ2-2
abundance: many
d_gene: .
v_gene: TRBV27
CDR3nt: TGTGCCAGCAGCTGGGTAGGGGTTTACACCGGGGAGCTGTTTTTT
CDR3aa: CASSWVGVYTGELFF

j_gene: TRBJ1-5
abundance: many
d_gene: .
v_gene: TRBV6-5
CDR3nt: TGTGCCAGCAGTTACAACGTCGCTCAGCCCCAGCATTTT
CDR3aa: CASSYNVAQPQHF

j_gene: TRBJ1-2
abundance: many
d_gene: TRBD1
v_gene: TRBV29-1
CDR3nt: TGCAGCACTTGGACAGGGTCGAACTATGGCTACACCTTC
CDR3aa: CSTWTGSNYGYTF

j_gene: TRBJ1-6
abundance: many
d_gene: TRBD1
v_gene: TRBV7-9
CDR3nt: TGTGCCAGCAGCCCAGCGACAGGGCGGGGCTCACCCCTCCACTTT
CDR3aa: CASSPATGRGSPLHF

j_gene: TRBJ2-3
abundance: .
d_gene: TRBD2
v_gene: TRBV18
CDR3nt: TGTGCCAGCTCACCGGAGCTAGCGGGGTTCACAGATACGCAGTATTTT
CDR3aa: CASSPELAGFTDTQYF

j_gene: TRBJ2-6
abundance: few
d_gene: TRBD2
v_gene: TRBV6-2/TRBV6-3
CDR3nt: TGTGCCAGCAGTTACCCGGGGGAAGCGGGGGTTTTCTCTGGGGCCAACGTCCTGACTTTC
CDR3aa: CASSYPGEAGVFSGANVLTF

j_gene: TRBJ2-5
abundance: many
d_gene: TRBD1
v_gene: TRBV28
CDR3nt: TGTGCCACCCGGGACAGGGTGATTGAGACCCAGTACTTC
CDR3aa: CATRDRVIETQYF

j_gene: TRBJ2-1
abundance: .
d_gene: TRBD2
v_gene: TRBV29-1
CDR3nt: TGCAGCGTTGGAGGGACTAGCGGGAGGTTCTACAATGAGCAGTTCTTC
CDR3aa: CSVGGTSGRFYNEQFF

j_gene: TRBJ2-5
abundance: few
d_gene: TRBD2
v_gene: TRBV10-3
CDR3nt: TGTGCCATCAGTGAGTTCGGGACTAATCAAGAGACCCAGTACTTC
CDR3aa: CAISEFGTNQETQYF

j_gene: TRBJ1-5
abundance: many
d_gene: .
v_gene: TRBV27
CDR3nt: TGTGCCAGCAGTTTATATGGGACGGAATATAGCAATCAGCCCCAGCATTTT
CDR3aa: CASSLYGTEYSNQPQHF

j_gene: TRBJ2-7
abundance: .
d_gene: .
v_gene: TRBV28
CDR3nt: TGTGCCAGCAGTTTATTCGAGGGTCTATCCCACGAGCAGTACTTC
CDR3aa: CASSLFEGLSHEQYF

j_gene: TRBJ2-3
abundance: many
d_gene: TRBD2
v_gene: TRBV27
CDR3nt: TGTGCCACCCAGCTAGCGGGATCACACACAGATACGCAGTATTTT
CDR3aa: CATQLAGSHTDTQYF

j_gene: TRBJ2-1
abundance: many
d_gene: TRBD2
v_gene: TRBV5-6
CDR3nt: TGTGCCAGCAGCTCGGCCGCTAGCGGGATGATAGACAATGAGCAGTTCTTC
CDR3aa: CASSSAASGMIDNEQFF

j_gene: TRBJ1-1
abundance: few
d_gene: .
v_gene: TRBV27
CDR3nt: TGTGCCAGCAGTCCCCTTTCGGGGTTTGGTGCTTTCTTT
CDR3aa: CASSPLSGFGAFF

j_gene: TRBJ1-3
abundance: many
d_gene: TRBD1
v_gene: TRBV12-5
CDR3nt: TGTGCTAGTGGTCCCCCTGGAGGGGGCGGGTACACCATATATTTT
CDR3aa: CASGPPGGGGYTIYF

j_gene: TRBJ2-3
abundance: .
d_gene: TRBD1
v_gene: TRBV6-5
CDR3nt: TGTGTCAGCAGCCGGACAGGAGCGGTAGGAGATACGCAGTATTTT
CDR3aa: CVSSRTGAVGDTQYF

j_gene: TRBJ2-7
abundance: many
d_gene: TRBD2
v_gene: TRBV13
CDR3nt: TGTGCCAGCAGCTTAGCCCAGGGACTAGCGGGAGACGAGCAGTACTTC
CDR3aa: CASSLAQGLAGDEQYF

j_gene: TRBJ2-3
abundance: many
d_gene: .
v_gene: TRBV19
CDR3nt: TGTGCCAGTAATCCGAGAGGGGGTGGCTCAGATACGCAGTATTTT
CDR3aa: CASNPRGGGSDTQYF

j_gene: TRBJ2-3
abundance: .
d_gene: TRBD2
v_gene: TRBV2
CDR3nt: TGTGCCAGCAGCACGCCTTGGGCGGGAGTGATAGATACGCAGTATTTT
CDR3aa: CASSTPWAGVIDTQYF

j_gene: TRBJ2-2
abundance: many
d_gene: .
v_gene: TRBV3-1
CDR3nt: TGTGCCAGCAGCCCCGTCGGGGCTGGTACCTCCGGGGAGCTGTTTTTT
CDR3aa: CASSPVGAGTSGELFF

j_gene: TRBJ1-1
abundance: many
d_gene: .
v_gene: TRBV4-1
CDR3nt: TGCGCCAGCAGCCAAGAGCTTCCCAGGGGCCTAATGAACACTGAAGCTTTCTTT
CDR3aa: CASSQELPRGLMNTEAFF

j_gene: TRBJ2-5
abundance: .
d_gene: .
v_gene: TRBV4-1
CDR3nt: TGCGCCAGCGGCCAAGCGGAGCAGGAGACCCAGTACTTC
CDR3aa: CASGQAEQETQYF

j_gene: TRBJ2-7
abundance: few
d_gene: .
v_gene: TRBV29-1
CDR3nt: TGCAGCGTTGCTGCGCTGAATTCCTACGAGCAGTACTTC
CDR3aa: CSVAALNSYEQYF

j_gene: TRBJ2-7
abundance: many
d_gene: TRBD1
v_gene: TRBV30
CDR3nt: TGTGCCTGGAGCTTCGGGACAGGAGCCTACGAGCAGTACTTC
CDR3aa: CAWSFGTGAYEQYF

j_gene: TRBJ1-4
abundance: many
d_gene: .
v_gene: TRBV25-1
CDR3nt: TGTGCCAGCAGTGCGGGGGAAAAACTGTTTTTT
CDR3aa: CASSAGEKLFF

j_gene: TRBJ2-7
abundance: few
d_gene: TRBD2
v_gene: TRBV20-1
CDR3nt: TGCAGTCCTTCGACTAGCAGCCCTTCCGAGCAGTACTTC
CDR3aa: CSPSTSSPSEQYF

j_gene: TRBJ2-5
abundance: .
d_gene: TRBD2
v_gene: TRBV5-1
CDR3nt: TGCGCCAGCAGCCCCAATGGGCGTAGCGGGAGGGCCCTGGTCTTTGAGACCCTGTACTTC
CDR3aa: CASSPNGRSGRALVFETLYF